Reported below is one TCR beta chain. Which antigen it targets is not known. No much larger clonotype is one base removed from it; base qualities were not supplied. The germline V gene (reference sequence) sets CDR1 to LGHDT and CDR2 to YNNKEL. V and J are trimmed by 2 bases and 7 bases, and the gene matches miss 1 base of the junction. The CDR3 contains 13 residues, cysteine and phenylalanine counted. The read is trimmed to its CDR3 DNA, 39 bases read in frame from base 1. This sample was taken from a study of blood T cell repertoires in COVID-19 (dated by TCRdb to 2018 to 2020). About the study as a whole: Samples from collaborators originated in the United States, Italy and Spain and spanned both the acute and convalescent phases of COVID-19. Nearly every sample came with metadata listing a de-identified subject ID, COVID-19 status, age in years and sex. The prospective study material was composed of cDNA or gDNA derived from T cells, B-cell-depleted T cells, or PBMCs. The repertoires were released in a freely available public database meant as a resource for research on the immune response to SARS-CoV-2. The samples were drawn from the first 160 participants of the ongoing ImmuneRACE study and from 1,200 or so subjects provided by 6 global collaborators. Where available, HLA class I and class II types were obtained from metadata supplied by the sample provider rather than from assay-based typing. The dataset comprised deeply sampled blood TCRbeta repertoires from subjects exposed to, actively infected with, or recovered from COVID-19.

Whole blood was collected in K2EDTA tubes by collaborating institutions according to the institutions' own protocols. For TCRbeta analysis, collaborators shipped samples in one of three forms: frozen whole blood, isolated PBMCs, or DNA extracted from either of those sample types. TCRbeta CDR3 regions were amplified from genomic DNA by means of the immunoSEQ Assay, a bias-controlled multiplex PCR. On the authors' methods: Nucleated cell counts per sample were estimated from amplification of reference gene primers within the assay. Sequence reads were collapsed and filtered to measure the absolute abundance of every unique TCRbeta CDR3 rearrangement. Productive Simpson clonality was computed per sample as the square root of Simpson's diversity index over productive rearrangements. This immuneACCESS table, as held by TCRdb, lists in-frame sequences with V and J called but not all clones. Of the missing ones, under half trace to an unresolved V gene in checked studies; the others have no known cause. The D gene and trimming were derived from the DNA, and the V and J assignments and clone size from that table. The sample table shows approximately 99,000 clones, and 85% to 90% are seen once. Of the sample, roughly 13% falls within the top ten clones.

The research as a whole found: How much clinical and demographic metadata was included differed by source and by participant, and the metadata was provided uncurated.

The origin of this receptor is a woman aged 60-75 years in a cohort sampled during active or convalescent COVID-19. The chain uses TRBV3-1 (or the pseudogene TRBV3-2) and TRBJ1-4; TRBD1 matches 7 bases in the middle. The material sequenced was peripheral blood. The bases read TGTGCCAGCAGCCAAAGACAGGGTGAAAAACTGTTTTTT. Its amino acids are CASSQRQGEKLFF.